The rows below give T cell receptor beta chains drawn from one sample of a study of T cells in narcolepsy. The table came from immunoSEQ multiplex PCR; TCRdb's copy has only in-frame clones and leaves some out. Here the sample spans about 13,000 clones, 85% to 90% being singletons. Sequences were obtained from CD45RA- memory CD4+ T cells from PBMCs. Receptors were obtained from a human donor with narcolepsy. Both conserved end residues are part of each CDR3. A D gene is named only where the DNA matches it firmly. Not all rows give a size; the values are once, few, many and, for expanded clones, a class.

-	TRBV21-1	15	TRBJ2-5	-	TGTGCCAGCAGCCTGGATAGCGGGAGGCAAGAGACCCAGTACTTC	CASSLDSGRQETQYF
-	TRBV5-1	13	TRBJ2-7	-	TGCGCCAGCAGCCTGTCCCCCCAGGGGCGTACCACCTTC	CASSLSPQGRTTF
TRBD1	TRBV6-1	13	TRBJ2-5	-	TGTGCCAGCAGTCGGACAGGCCAAGAGACCCAGTACTTC	CASSRTGQETQYF
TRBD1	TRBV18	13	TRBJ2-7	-	TGTGCCAGCTCAGTACAGGGGGCCTACGAGCAGTACTTC	CASSVQGAYEQYF
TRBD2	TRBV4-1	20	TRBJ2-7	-	TGCGCCAGCAGCCAAGAAAGGGCTCTGGCCGTGGGTAGCGGGAGCTACGAGCAGTACTTC	CASSQERALAVGSGSYEQYF
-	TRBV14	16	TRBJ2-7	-	TGTGCCAGCAGCCCCCGAGGCGGCGGCCCGACCTCCGAGCAGTACTTC	CASSPRGGGPTSEQYF
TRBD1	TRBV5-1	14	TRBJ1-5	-	TGCGCCAGCAGCTTGGGAGACAGGGATCAGCCCCAGCATTTT	CASSLGDRDQPQHF
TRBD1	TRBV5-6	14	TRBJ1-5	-	TGTGCCAGCAGCTTCGGGCAGGGGGATCAGCCCCAGCATTTT	CASSFGQGDQPQHF
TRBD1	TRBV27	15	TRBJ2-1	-	TGTGCCAGCAGTTTGGGGGACAGGGCATACAATGAGCAGTTCTTC	CASSLGDRAYNEQFF
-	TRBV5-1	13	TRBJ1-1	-	TGCGCCAGCAGCTTGGGAGTGGACACTGAAGCTTTCTTT	CASSLGVDTEAFF
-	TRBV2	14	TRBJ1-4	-	TGTGCCAGCAGTGTACGACAGGAGAATGAAAAACTGTTTTTT	CASSVRQENEKLFF
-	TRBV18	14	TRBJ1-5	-	TGTGCCAGCTCACCATCGGGGGGCGGTCAGCCCCAGCATTTT	CASSPSGGGQPQHF
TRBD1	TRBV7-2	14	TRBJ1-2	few	TGTGCCAGCAGCTCACAGGGGTTAATCTATGGCTACACCTTC	CASSSQGLIYGYTF
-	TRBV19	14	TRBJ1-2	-	TGTGCCAGTAGTATATTAGGGGCGTTGGGTGGCTACACCTTC	CASSILGALGGYTF
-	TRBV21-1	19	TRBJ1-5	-	TGTGCCAGCAGCAAAGTCACGTCGAACGGACAGAGCAACTATCAGCCCCAGCATTTT	CASSKVTSNGQSNYQPQHF
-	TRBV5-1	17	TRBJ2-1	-	TGCGCCAGCAGCTTGGTCCCCCTGGACAACCTCGCAGGTGAGCAGTTCTTC	CASSLVPLDNLAGEQFF
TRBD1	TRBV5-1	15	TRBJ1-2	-	TGCGCCAGCAGCTTGCACAGGGGATCTAACTATGGCTACACCTTC	CASSLHRGSNYGYTF
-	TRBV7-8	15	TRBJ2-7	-	TGTGCCAGCAGCCATAACCGGGGCAGGGGTAGCGAGCAGTACTTC	CASSHNRGRGSEQYF
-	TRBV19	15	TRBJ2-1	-	TGTGCCAGTACGAACCATCTCAGCTCCTACAATGAGCAGTTCTTC	CASTNHLSSYNEQFF
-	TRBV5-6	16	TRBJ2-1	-	TGTGCCAGCAGCTTGGCCAACAGGGTGATCACCGATGAGCAGTTCTTC	CASSLANRVITDEQFF
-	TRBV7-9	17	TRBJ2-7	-	TGTGCCAGCAGCGGCCACACGGAGGGAGGGGGAACCTACGAGCAGTACTTC	CASSGHTEGGGTYEQYF
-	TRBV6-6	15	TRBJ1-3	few	TGTGCCAGCGGGGCGCAGGGATCCTCTGGAAACACCATATATTTT	CASGAQGSSGNTIYF
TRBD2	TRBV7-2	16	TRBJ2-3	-	TGTGCCAGCAGCCCCGGCGGAGCGGGAACCACAGATACGCAGTATTTT	CASSPGGAGTTDTQYF
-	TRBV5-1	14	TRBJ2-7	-	TGCGCCAGCAGCCCGGAGCGGACCACCTACGAGCAGTACTTC	CASSPERTTYEQYF
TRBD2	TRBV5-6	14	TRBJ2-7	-	TGTGCCAGCAGCTTGGGACTAGCGGAAGGAGGGGAGTACTTC	CASSLGLAEGGEYF
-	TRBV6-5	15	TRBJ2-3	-	TGTGCCAGCAGGGTAGGAGGGTCGCTCACAGATACGCAGTATTTT	CASRVGGSLTDTQYF
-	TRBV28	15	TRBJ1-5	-	TGTGCCAGCAGCCCACCGGGACACCTTAATCAGCCCCAGCATTTT	CASSPPGHLNQPQHF
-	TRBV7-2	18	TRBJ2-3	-	TGTGCCAGCAGCTTAGACCCCGTAGGGGCCCTTAGCACAGATACGCAGTATTTT	CASSLDPVGALSTDTQYF
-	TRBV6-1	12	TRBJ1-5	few	TGTGCCAGCAGTGAAGCGGAGGGGCCCCAGCATTTT	CASSEAEGPQHF
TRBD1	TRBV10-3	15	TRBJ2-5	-	TGTGCCATCAGGGGCGAGGACAGGAGAAAAGAGACCCAGTACTTC	CAIRGEDRRKETQYF
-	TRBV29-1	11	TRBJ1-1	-	TGCAGCGTTGATAGGGGGACTGAAGCTTTCTTT	CSVDRGTEAFF
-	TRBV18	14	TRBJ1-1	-	TGTGCCAGCTCACCTGACCCCGGGGGAACTGAAGCTTTCTTT	CASSPDPGGTEAFF
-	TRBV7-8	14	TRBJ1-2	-	TGTGCCAGCAGTCCCAGGGAGGGAAGCTATGGCTACACCTTC	CASSPREGSYGYTF
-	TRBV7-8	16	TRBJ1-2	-	TGTGCCAGCAGCTTATTTGTGTCAGGGAATAACTATGGCTACACCTTC	CASSLFVSGNNYGYTF
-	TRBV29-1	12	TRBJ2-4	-	TGCAGCGTTGAGATCCTAGCCGGCATTCAGTACTTC	CSVEILAGIQYF
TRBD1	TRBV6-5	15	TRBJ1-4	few	TGTGCCAGCAGTTACCGGACAGGGGGCTATGAAAAACTGTTTTTT	CASSYRTGGYEKLFF
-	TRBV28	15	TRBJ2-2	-	TGTGCCAGCAATGCGTGGCGGGCGAACACCGGGGAGCTGTTTTTT	CASNAWRANTGELFF